These 8 T cell receptor beta chains were all obtained from the same sample, sequenced in a study of blood T cell repertoires in COVID-19. Measured with immunoSEQ multiplex PCR; TCRdb has only the in-frame clones, and not every one. The table shows around 100,000 clones, with approximately 91% occurring only once. Specimen: peripheral blood. These receptors all stem from a woman aged 70-85 years who had recovered from COVID-19.

The chain joins TRBV18 to TRBJ2-2, with unresolved D. V lost 3 bases, J lost 3 bases, and 11 bases lay in between. This CDR3 has 15 amino acids. From germline, CDR1 is KGHSH and CDR2 LQKENI. As DNA, the CDR3 is TGTGCCAGCTCACCTCCCCTGCCAGACACCGGGGAGCTGTTTTTT. Translating it yields CASSPPLPDTGELFF.

This chain uses TRBV5-8 with TRBJ1-6, with TRBD1 identical over 9 bases. The germline CDR1 and CDR2 sequences are SGHTS and YDEGEE. This CDR3 region has 15 residues. V lost 5 bases, J lost 9 bases, and 9 bases stayed unmatched. The CDR3 reads CASRAGGQGISPLHF. The CDR3 coding sequence is TGTGCCAGCAGGGCCGGGGGACAGGGTATTTCACCCCTCCACTTT.

The chain is built from TRBV5-1 and TRBJ1-2, with TRBD1 matching over 12 bases. V was pared by 1 base and J by 3 bases, with 4 bases of the junction left unmatched. This CDR3 comprises 16 residues. Germline CDR1 SGHRS, CDR2 YFSETQ. CDR3 DNA sequence: TGCGCCAGCAGCTTGTCCGGGACAGGGGGCGACTATGGCTACACCTTC. Residues: CASSLSGTGGDYGYTF. The complete variable domain, with remaining parts taken from reference TRBV5-1 and TRBJ1-2, reads KAGVTQTPRYLIKTRGQQVTLSCSPISGHRSVSWYQQTPGQGLQFLFEYFSETQRNKGNFPGRFSGRQFSNSRSEMNVSTLELGDSALYLCASSLSGTGGDYGYTFGSGTRLTVV.

This chain connects TRBV7-9 to TRBJ1-4; D unclear. The CDR3 totals 16 residues. The V gene's germline CDR1 is SEHNR and CDR2 FQNEAQ (reference sequence). V shed 3 bases and J shed 0 bases, with 11 bases lying between them. Here the CDR3 DNA reads TGTGCCAGCAGCTTGACATATCCCGCAACTAATGAAAAACTGTTTTTT. This encodes CASSLTYPATNEKLFF. The complete variable domain, with remaining parts taken from reference TRBV7-9 and TRBJ1-4, reads DTGVSQNPRHKITKRGQNVTFRCDPISEHNRLYWYRQTLGQGPEFLTYFQNEAQLEKSRLLSDRFSAERPKGSFSTLEIQRTEQGDSAMYLCASSLTYPATNEKLFFGSGTQLSVL.

The rearrangement links TRBV6-5 to TRBJ2-7, with 9 nucleotides matching TRBD1. Germline V gives CDR1 MNHEY, CDR2 SVGAGI. The CDR3 length is 15 residues. J lost 2 bases, V lost 4 bases, and 6 bases had no gene match. CDR3: CASSSPGDRAYEQYF. CDR3 sequence (DNA): TGTGCCAGCAGTTCTCCGGGGGACAGGGCCTACGAGCAGTACTTC.

The gene calls are TRBV6-5 and TRBJ1-6; D is undetermined. The CDR3 contains 13 residues. Trimming pared 5 bases from V and 9 bases from J, leaving 11 bases between. Germline-derived CDR1 and CDR2 are MNHEY and SVGAGI. In nucleotides, the CDR3 is TGTGCCAGCAGTCCGGAGGCGGGTTCACCCCTCCACTTT. The encoded protein is CASSPEAGSPLHF.

The V gene is TRBV7-2, the J gene TRBJ2-1; 10 positions match TRBD2. Germline-derived CDR1 and CDR2 are SGHTA and FQGNSA. V shed 7 bases and J 9 bases; nucleotides not matched to a gene: 9. The CDR3 covers 14 residues. This CDR3 is CASMWSGGAGEQFF. The CDR3 DNA is TGTGCCAGCATGTGGAGCGGGGGGGCCGGTGAGCAGTTCTTC.

Only a few counts were recorded for this clone. The rearrangement links TRBV11-1 to TRBJ2-7, with D unresolved. The germline gives CDR1 SGHAT, CDR2 FQDESV (reference sequence). The length of the CDR3 is 16 residues. Trimming left V 2 bases short and J 1 base short, with 15 bases between. The CDR3 here is CASSLRLGSDSYEQYF. In DNA form, the CDR3 reads TGTGCCAGCAGCTTACGTTTGGGCAGTGATTCCTACGAGCAGTACTTC.